A single T cell receptor beta chain is shown here with its context. The data were taken from a study of T cell changes during pregnancy in multiple sclerosis. Trimming shortened V by 1 base and J by 8 bases, and 14 bases separated the two germline ends. The CDR3 spans 15 residues. Germline values: CDR1 MNHEY, CDR2 SVGAGI. The table came from immunoSEQ multiplex PCR; TCRdb's copy has only in-frame clones and leaves some out. This repertoire shows under 130,000 clones, about 89% found once; its top ten account for around 3.2%. This receptor was obtained from a female donor with multiple sclerosis, enrolled in a pregnancy study. The genes are TRBV6-5 and TRBJ1-4; D might be TRBD1 (5 bases). The sample was peripheral blood, taken after pregnancy. The CDR3 here is CASSYYARGGEKLFF. CDR3 DNA: TGTGCCAGCAGTTACTATGCAAGGGGAGGAGAAAAACTGTTTTTT.